Listed here are 21 T cell receptor beta chains from one sample, sequenced in a study of beta chain features in type 1 diabetes. Study-wide findings and caveats: Across all four CD4+ subsets, people with type 1 diabetes showed modestly shorter TCRB CDR3s.

The antigens of these receptors remain unknown. Expressed TCRB transcripts were sequenced because the entire RNA isolate underwent reverse transcription. The protocol was immunoSEQ multiplex PCR, while the TCRdb copy is restricted to in-frame clones and leaves out a portion. The table has over 300,000 clones, about a tenth seen once. The material sequenced was central memory CD4+ T cells from blood. The receptors here all came from a man younger than 45 with type 1 diabetes.

The chain links TRBV4-3 to TRBJ2-3; 10 bases are shared with TRBD2. Trimming at V came to 0 bases and at J to 6 bases, leaving 6 bases not matched to a gene. The CDR3 is made up of 16 amino acids. Germline CDR1 reads LGHNA; CDR2 reads YSLEER. CDR3 nucleotides: TGCGCCAGCAGCCAAGAAGCTACTAGCGGGGTCGATACGCAGTATTTT. It codes for CASSQEATSGVDTQYF.

The chain recombines TRBV7-8 with TRBJ2-7, with D perhaps TRBD1 or TRBD2 (6 bases each). This CDR3 has 15 residues. Germline V lookup: CDR1 SGHVS, CDR2 FQNEAQ. Trimming shortened V by 1 base and J by 3 bases, and 13 bases separated the two germline ends. The CDR3 DNA reads as TGTGCCAGCAGCTTAGTAAACGGGGGCGGCTACGAGCAGTACTTC. Translating gives CASSLVNGGGYEQYF.

This clone showed up just a few times. The V gene is TRBV7-2, the J gene TRBJ2-3; 7 nucleotides match TRBD1. Germline CDR1 reads SGHTA; CDR2 reads FQGNSA. V was clipped by 5 bases and J by 2 bases; unmatched bases: 7. The CDR3 runs 15 residues. CDR3 amino acids: CASSPRTGFTDTQYF. Written as DNA, the CDR3 is TGTGCCAGCAGCCCAAGGACAGGCTTCACAGATACGCAGTATTTT.

In this sample, this clone turned up a few times. The chain combines TRBV14 with TRBJ2-3; no clear D gene. Trimming pared 3 bases from V and 4 bases from J, leaving 8 bases between. The CDR3 consists of 13 residues. Germline CDR1 SGHDN, CDR2 FVKESK. The CDR3 DNA sequence: TGTGCCAGCAGCCAGAACTACGCAGATACGCAGTATTTT. Protein product: CASSQNYADTQYF.

The chain carries TRBV29-1 and TRBJ2-5, with D perhaps TRBD1 (6 bases). The CDR3 contains 12 residues. CDR1 SQVTM and CDR2 ANQGSEA come from the germline V gene. The V end was cut by 7 bases, the J end by 5 bases, with 14 bases between. CDR3 residues: CSGNNRDETQYF. The DNA of the CDR3 is TGCAGCGGGAACAACAGGGATGAGACCCAGTACTTC.

This clone was counted only a few times. The chain recombines TRBV7-2 with TRBJ2-1; 8 bases line up with TRBD2. The V gene's germline CDR1 is SGHTA and CDR2 FQGNSA. The CDR3 has 15 amino acids. The ends lost 3 bases at V and 9 bases at J; junction bases unmatched: 10. The CDR3 DNA is TGTGCCAGCAGCTTTACGGGGGGGCCCGGCGTTGAGCAGTTCTTC. Translation gives CASSFTGGPGVEQFF.

This clone was detected a few times. The junction departs from germline at one end; a sequencing error may be responsible. The chain employs TRBV10-3 and TRBJ2-1; D not resolved. CDR1 is ENHRY and CDR2 is SYGVKD in the germline V gene. The CDR3 runs 13 residues. DNA of the CDR3: TGTGCCAGCAGTGAAGTGAGCGTCAGGCCCCCATTCTTC. This gives the protein CASSEVSVRPPFF.

This clone has just a few counts. The rearrangement joins TRBV5-1 to TRBJ1-2, with a tentative D call TRBD1 (5 bases). Germline V CDR1 and CDR2: SGHRS, YFSETQ. The V gene lost 1 base and the J gene lost 4 bases, with 17 bases spanning the gap. The CDR3 is made up of 16 amino acids. The CDR3 spells CASSLILEGPGYGYTF. The DNA of the CDR3 is TGCGCCAGCAGCTTGATTCTGGAGGGGCCAGGCTATGGCTACACCTTC.

This clone was picked up a small number of times. The rearrangement links TRBV7-7 to TRBJ2-7; TRBD1 matches 10 bases. Germline CDR1 is SSHAT and CDR2 is FNYEAQ (reference sequence). The CDR3 has 15 residues. The J segment lost 4 bases and the V segment lost 3 bases, leaving 6 bases of the junction unmatched. DNA for the CDR3: TGTGCCAGCAGCTTGGCTTCGGACAGGGGGTACGAGCAGTACTTC. It specifies CASSLASDRGYEQYF.

V usage is TRBV25-1 and J usage is TRBJ2-2, with D unresolved. CDR1 is MGHDK and CDR2 is SYGVNS in the germline V gene. The length of the CDR3 is 13 residues. The V gene lost 8 bases and the J gene lost 0 bases, with 7 bases spanning the gap. The CDR3: CASRRANTGELFF. The CDR3 coding sequence is TGTGCCAGCCGCCGGGCGAACACCGGGGAGCTGTTTTTT. Full variable domain (missing parts from reference TRBV25-1 and TRBJ2-2): EADIYQTPRYLVIGTGKKITLECSQTMGHDKMYWYQQDPGMELHLIHYSYGVNSTEKGDLSSESTVSRIRTEHFPLTLESARPSHTSQYLCASRRANTGELFFGEGSRLTVL.

In this sample, this clone turned up a few times. The chain carries TRBV5-6 and TRBJ2-7, with TRBD2 matching over 7 bases. The CDR3 contains 14 residues. Trimming took 4 bases from V and 6 from J; bases not matched to a gene: 10. CDR1 and CDR2 (germline): SGHDT, YYEEEE. CDR3 loop: CASSPSGGRGEQYF. The CDR3 bases are TGTGCCAGCAGCCCTTCCGGGGGGAGGGGCGAGCAGTACTTC.

This clone was observed a few times. This chain links TRBV29-1 with TRBJ2-7, with 11 bases lining up with TRBD2. The CDR3 sequence is 16 residues long. J was trimmed by 1 base and V by 0 bases; bases with no gene match: 5. CDR1 is SQVTM and CDR2 is ANQGSEA in the germline V gene. CDR3 coding DNA: TGCAGCGTTGAAGAGTCCGGGACTAGCGGTTCCTACGAGCAGTACTTC. Translation: CSVEESGTSGSYEQYF.

Only a few counts were recorded for this clone. This chain uses TRBV18 with TRBJ2-7; TRBD2 might be the D (5 bases). Germline V lookup: CDR1 KGHSH, CDR2 LQKENI. V lost 2 bases and J 6 bases, leaving 14 bases between the germline ends. The CDR3 extends over 14 amino acids. The CDR3 spells CASSPSALEGEQYF. The CDR3 coding sequence is TGTGCCAGCTCACCAAGTGCTCTCGAGGGCGAGCAGTACTTC. The variable domain in full, with the rest retrieved from reference TRBV18 and TRBJ2-7, is NAGVMQNPRHLVRRRGQEARLRCSPMKGHSHVYWYRQLPEEGLKFMVYLQKENIIDESGMPKERFSAEFPKEGPSILRIQQVVRGDSAAYFCASSPSALEGEQYFGPGTRLTVT.

This clone has a handful of counts. J is TRBJ1-2 and V is TRBV10-3; possibly TRBD1 for D (5 bases). CDR3 length: 15 amino acids. Deletions cut 3 bases from V and 5 bases from J, with 16 bases between. Germline lookup yields CDR1 ENHRY and CDR2 SYGVKD. CDR3 amino acids: CAISEGEGVLYGYTF. The DNA of the CDR3 is TGTGCCATCAGTGAAGGGGAAGGGGTTTTATATGGCTACACCTTC.

This clone was detected only a few times. The V call is TRBV6-1, the J call TRBJ2-3; 9 bases match TRBD1. Germline V gives CDR1 MNHNS, CDR2 SASEGT. The CDR3 extends over 14 amino acids. Losses at the gene ends were 6 bases for V and 4 bases for J; bases not matched to a gene: 5. The CDR3 coding sequence is TGTGCCAGCAGGACGGGACAGGGCCCAGATACGCAGTATTTT. It specifies CASRTGQGPDTQYF.

This clone occurred a few times. The chain couples TRBV19 to TRBJ1-1, with D possibly being TRBD1 (5 bases). Germline loops: CDR1 LNHDA, CDR2 SQIVND (reference sequence). The ends were cut back, 3 bases at V and 5 bases at J, with 10 bases in the middle. CDR3 size: 13 residues. This chain's CDR3 is CASSIQQGTEAFF. CDR3 bases: TGTGCCAGTAGTATTCAGCAGGGAACTGAAGCTTTCTTT.

The chain uses TRBV11-2 and TRBJ2-6; 12 bases line up with TRBD2. Losses at the gene ends were 2 bases for V and 0 bases for J; bases not matched to a gene: 5. CDR3 size: 19 residues. In germline, CDR1 is SGHAT, CDR2 FQNNGV. CDR3 amino acids: CASSLRLAGASSGANVLTF. The CDR3 DNA is TGTGCCAGCAGCTTACGACTAGCGGGGGCTTCCTCTGGGGCCAACGTCCTGACTTTC.

Here the CDR3 reads CAISKDDYSYEQYF. DNA of the CDR3: TGTGCCATCAGTAAGGACGACTACTCCTACGAGCAGTACTTC. The genes are TRBV10-3 and TRBJ2-7, with D maybe TRBD2 (5 bases). The germline V gene encodes CDR1 ENHRY and CDR2 SYGVKD. The CDR3 contains 14 residues. Trimming pared 5 bases from V and 0 bases from J, leaving 11 bases between.

The gene calls are TRBV7-9 and TRBJ1-2, with TRBD1 identical over 7 bases. The ends lost 5 bases at V and 4 bases at J; junction bases unmatched: 7. CDR1 is SEHNR and CDR2 is FQNEAQ in the germline V gene (reference sequence). This CDR3 is 14 amino acids long. CDR3 in DNA: TGTGCCAGCAGCGGGACAGAGACCTCCTATGGCTACACCTTC. Encoded protein: CASSGTETSYGYTF.

This chain links TRBV10-3 with TRBJ2-7, with TRBD1 matching 7 bases. The CDR3 extends over 15 amino acids. Looked up from germline, CDR1 is ENHRY and CDR2 is SYGVKD. J was trimmed by 0 bases and V by 11 bases; bases with no gene match: 13. This CDR3 is CASLQGDSSSYEQYF. In DNA form, the CDR3 reads TGTGCCTCCCTCCAGGGGGATTCTAGCTCCTACGAGCAGTACTTC.

A remark on this clone: Other DNA sequences of this sample code for an identical CDR3. This sequence joins TRBV7-2 and TRBJ1-2; D remains unclear. CDR3 length: 14 amino acids. The germline CDR1 and CDR2 sequences are SGHTA and FQGNSA. V was shortened by 1 base and J by 1 base, with 7 bases between the two germline ends. CDR3 protein: CASSLGPVNYGYTF. The CDR3, as DNA: TGTGCCAGCAGCTTAGGACCCGTTAACTATGGCTACACCTTC.